This T cell receptor beta chain was profiled in a study of long-term antiretroviral therapy in people with HIV. On this clone itself: Its antigen is still unknown.

Study-wide findings and caveats: Drawn between the mid-2000s and the late 2010s, the blood was possibly obtained under older ART regimens.

Trimming cost V 6 bases and J 0 bases; bases outside gene matches: 2. Germline V gene data show CDR1 as LNHDA and CDR2 as SQIVND (reference sequence). This CDR3 spans 14 amino acids. immunoSEQ v3.0 was run at survey level. Measured with immunoSEQ multiplex PCR; TCRdb has only the in-frame clones, and not every one. This sample has 25,000 to 30,000 clones, with 82% found just once. This chain uses TRBV19 with TRBJ2-7; TRBD2 agrees at 10 bases. This sequence was found in a man aged 18 to 30 with HIV. Sequencing was performed on unsorted PBMCs, taken 0.8 years before starting antiretroviral therapy. DNA of the CDR3: TGTGCCAGTAGACTAGCGGGGTCCTCCTACGAGCAGTACTTC. Translation: CASRLAGSSYEQYF.